Below are 25 T cell receptor beta chains sequenced from a single sample in a study of T cells in Graves' hyperthyroidism and ophthalmopathy. The TCR beta CDR3 regions underwent amplification using RNA transcripts as the source. The primer set for the first-round RT-PCR of the TCR CDR3 was HTBI. Using its own MiXCR run on the multiplex PCR reads, TCRdb lists one record per CDR3 protein. Altogether approximately 600,000 distinct CDR3 sequences are present, 20% being singletons, with the ten largest covering around a third. Sequencing was performed on blood. Source of these receptors: a man aged 25-40 years with Graves' ophthalmopathy.

This clonotype occurred a few times. The chain couples TRBV6-2 or TRBV6-3 to TRBJ2-7, with TRBD2 matching over 10 bases. The germline gives CDR1 MNHEY, CDR2 SVGEGT. The CDR3 extends over 14 amino acids. The trim removed 6 bases at V and 3 bases at J, leaving 5 bases unmatched. CDR3 amino acids: CASRVPSGSYEQYF. DNA of the CDR3: TGTGCCAGCAGGGTCCCTAGCGGGAGCTACGAGCAGTACTTC.

V usage is TRBV6-2 or TRBV6-3 and J usage is TRBJ2-7; tentative D call: TRBD1 (5 bases). CDR1 is MNHEY, CDR2 SVGEGT, per germline. The V and J ends lost 0 bases and 3 bases respectively, with 12 bases between them. The CDR3 runs 15 residues. CDR3 nucleotide sequence: TGTGCCAGCAGTTACTCAAGGACAAGAATCTACGAGCAGTACTTC. Translation gives CASSYSRTRIYEQYF.

The rearrangement joins TRBV14 to TRBJ1-2; 7 bases agree with TRBD1. Per germline, CDR1 SGHDN and CDR2 FVKESK. The CDR3 length is 13 residues. V gave up 6 bases and J gave up 8 bases; unmatched junction bases: 9. The CDR3 reads CASSLTGRVGYTF. The CDR3 DNA is TGTGCCAGCAGTCTGACAGGGAGGGTAGGCTACACCTTC.

This clonotype turned up a few times. This sequence joins TRBV14 and TRBJ2-1, with D perhaps assigned TRBD1 or TRBD2 (5 bases each). The CDR3 consists of 15 residues. Deletions cut 4 bases from V and 0 bases from J, with 10 bases between. Germline loops: CDR1 SGHDN, CDR2 FVKESK. Here the CDR3 DNA reads TGTGCCAGCAGCCCAAGGGGACGCTCCTACAATGAGCAGTTCTTC. It yields the protein CASSPRGRSYNEQFF.

The J gene is TRBJ2-1, the V gene TRBV27; D is possibly TRBD1 (6 bases). Germline loops: CDR1 MNHEY, CDR2 SMNVEV (reference sequence). This CDR3 spans 16 amino acids. Trimming pared 3 bases from V and 6 bases from J, leaving 18 bases between. The CDR3, as DNA: TGTGCCAGCAGTTTTGCTCTGGGGGCGTCTGGCAATGAGCAGTTCTTC. Translation: CASSFALGASGNEQFF.

This clonotype was seen more than once but under ten times. The V and J genes are TRBV7-8 and TRBJ2-6; D uncertain. CDR3 length: 15 residues. Germline loops: CDR1 SGHVS, CDR2 FQNEAQ. Trimming pared 7 bases from V and 2 bases from J, leaving 12 bases between. The CDR3 here is CASNSGLPGANVLTF. Here the CDR3 DNA reads TGTGCCAGCAATTCCGGGCTCCCTGGGGCCAACGTCCTGACTTTC.

The V gene is TRBV6-1, the J gene TRBJ2-5; no reliable D call. The CDR3 is made up of 15 amino acids. CDR1 and CDR2 (germline): MNHNS, SASEGT. The V end was cut by 5 bases, the J end by 1 base, with 14 bases between. CDR3 amino acids: CASSPSVARQETQYF. CDR3 nucleotide sequence: TGTGCCAGCAGTCCCTCGGTAGCCCGCCAAGAGACCCAGTACTTC.

About this clonotype: A single base separates this from a much larger clone, so it may be a read error. The V call is TRBV7-7, the J call TRBJ2-7; D remains unclear. Per germline, CDR1 SSHAT and CDR2 FNYEAQ (reference sequence). This CDR3 has 11 residues. DNA of the CDR3: TGTGCTAGCAGCAACGGGTACGAGCGGTACTTC. Amino acid sequence: CASSNGYERYF.

This clonotype was found many times. V usage is TRBV5-1 and J usage is TRBJ2-7; the D is unclear. V was cut by 2 bases and J by 0 bases, with 6 bases left in between. This CDR3 is 13 amino acids long. The germline V gene encodes CDR1 SGHRS and CDR2 YFSETQ. The CDR3, as DNA: TGCGCCAGCAGCTTCTCCATCTCCTACGAGCAGTACTTC. This codes for CASSFSISYEQYF.

The gene calls are TRBV3-1 and TRBJ2-3; TRBD2 aligns across 7 bases. Trimming at V came to 3 bases and at J to 8 bases, leaving 5 bases not matched to a gene. Germline V gene data show CDR1 as LGHDT and CDR2 as YNNKEL (reference sequence). The CDR3 runs to 13 residues. In DNA, the CDR3 is TGTGCCAGCAGCCAGGGGAGGGGAGCTACGCAGTATTTT. Amino acids: CASSQGRGATQYF.

The V gene is TRBV3-1, the J gene TRBJ2-1, with TRBD1 matching over 8 bases. The CDR3 is 16 residues long. V gave up 4 bases and J gave up 8 bases; unmatched junction bases: 13. Germline values: CDR1 LGHDT, CDR2 YNNKEL (reference sequence). The CDR3 loop is CASSPTGQAYGDEQFF. The CDR3 DNA reads TGTGCCAGCAGCCCTACGGGACAGGCTTATGGGGATGAGCAGTTCTTC.

This clonotype appeared once. The rearrangement joins TRBV7-8 to TRBJ1-2; D ambiguous. V gave up 5 bases and J gave up 3 bases, with 16 bases separating them. The CDR3 consists of 15 residues. The germline V gene encodes CDR1 SGHVS and CDR2 FQNEAQ. CDR3 coding DNA: TGTGCCAGCAGCCCGCGGTTTAGGGTAGACTATGGCTACACCTTC. This sequence encodes CASSPRFRVDYGYTF. Full variable domain (missing parts from reference TRBV7-8 and TRBJ1-2): GAGVSQSPRYKVAKRGQDVALRCDPISGHVSLFWYQQALGQGPEFLTYFQNEAQLDKSGLPSDRFFAERPEGSVSTLKIQRTQQEDSAVYLCASSPRFRVDYGYTFGSGTRLTVV.

The chain is built from TRBV10-3 and TRBJ1-1, with 7 bases aligning to TRBD1. The CDR3 has 14 residues. Per the germline V gene, CDR1 is ENHRY and CDR2 is SYGVKD. The V and J ends lost 1 base and 4 bases, in that order; junction bases with no gene match: 3. This CDR3 is CAISEYDRATEAFF. The CDR3 DNA is TGTGCCATCAGTGAGTACGACAGGGCCACTGAAGCTTTCTTT.

Many counts were recorded for this clonotype. The CDR3 region has the DNA TGTGCCAGCAGCACAGGAGTTGGCACCGGGGAGCTGTTTTTT. This translates into CASSTGVGTGELFF. J is TRBJ2-2 and V is TRBV2, with TRBD1 as a possible D gene (5 bases). The length of the CDR3 is 14 residues. Trimming cost V 6 bases and J 4 bases, with 12 bases left between them. CDR1 SNHLY and CDR2 FYNNEI come from the germline V gene.

This clonotype was found many times. The rearrangement uses TRBV5-8 and TRBJ2-7, with 12 bases matching TRBD1. The V gene's germline CDR1 is SGHTS and CDR2 YDEGEE. The CDR3 spans 15 residues. Trimming at V came to 0 bases and at J to 4 bases, leaving 2 bases not matched to a gene. The CDR3 nucleotides are TGTGCCAGCAGCTTGGGGGACAGGGGGCTTTACGAGCAGTACTTC. As protein: CASSLGDRGLYEQYF.

This clonotype was counted between two and nine times. The rearrangement links TRBV20-1 to TRBJ2-2; D gene unclear. CDR3 size: 14 residues. Germline values: CDR1 DFQATT, CDR2 SNEGSKA (reference sequence). Trimming pared 0 bases from V and 2 bases from J, leaving 7 bases between. The CDR3 DNA follows: TGCAGTGCTAGAGATCTTACAAACACCGGGGAGCTGTTTTTT. The encoded protein is CSARDLTNTGELFF.

This clonotype was seen a handful of times. The chain uses TRBV3-1 and TRBJ2-5; weak D call: TRBD2 (6 bases). V was shortened by 2 bases and J by 5 bases, with 15 bases between the two germline ends. This CDR3 spans 15 amino acids. The germline gives CDR1 LGHDT, CDR2 YNNKEL (reference sequence). In DNA form, the CDR3 reads TGTGCCAGCAGCCAAATCGGAGGGGCAGGGGAGACCCAGTACTTC. Translated: CASSQIGGAGETQYF.

There are a few counts of this clonotype. This rearrangement joins TRBV6-1 to TRBJ1-3; no clear D. The germline gives CDR1 MNHNS, CDR2 SASEGT. The CDR3 consists of 13 residues. V gave up 8 bases and J gave up 0 bases, with 8 bases separating them. The CDR3 sequence is CASRADSGNTIYF. CDR3 DNA sequence: TGTGCCAGCCGTGCTGACTCTGGAAACACCATATATTTT.

CDR3 coding DNA: TGTGCCAGCCACCAAGAGGGCTTAGCGGGAGGGCCCTCCACCCCGCAGTATTTT. It specifies CASHQEGLAGGPSTPQYF. The rearrangement links TRBV6-1 to TRBJ2-3, with 11 bases fitting TRBD2. The CDR3 sequence is 18 residues long. V trimming: 8 bases; J trimming: 10 bases; junction bases outside the gene matches: 23. Germline CDR1 reads MNHNS; CDR2 reads SASEGT.

The rearrangement joins TRBV6-2 or TRBV6-3 to TRBJ1-1; TRBD1 matches at 9 bases. Per germline, CDR1 MNHEY and CDR2 SVGEGT. The V segment lost 5 bases and the J segment 5 bases; nucleotides outside the gene matches: 6. The length of the CDR3 is 14 residues. CDR3 sequence (DNA): TGTGCCAGCAGTGCAGTACAGGGGGCGACTGAAGCTTTCTTT. This sequence encodes CASSAVQGATEAFF.

In its sample, this clonotype was seen a few times. The genes are TRBV7-3 and TRBJ2-6; D unresolved. Trimming removed 6 bases at V and 3 bases at J, with 6 bases between. The germline V gene has CDR1 SGHTA and CDR2 FQGTGA. The CDR3 has 13 residues. The DNA of the CDR3 is TGTGCCAGCAGGGCCGGTGGGGCCAACGTCCTGACTTTC. Its protein product is CASRAGGANVLTF.

The CDR3 sequence: CASSLHPRESSYNEQFF. DNA for the CDR3: TGTGCCAGCAGCCTGCACCCCAGGGAGAGCTCCTACAATGAGCAGTTCTTC. The chain joins TRBV6-4 to TRBJ2-1, with D perhaps being TRBD1 or TRBD2 (5 bases each). Trimming left V 6 bases short and J 0 bases short, with 18 bases between. The germline gives CDR1 MRHNA, CDR2 SNTAGT. The CDR3 spans 17 residues.

At least ten counts were recorded for this clonotype. This rearrangement joins TRBV12-3 or TRBV12-4 to TRBJ1-1, with 11 bases lining up with TRBD1. The CDR3 loop spans 15 amino acids. V gave up 3 bases and J gave up 11 bases; unmatched junction bases: 11. Here the CDR3 reads CASSFFAGTGGRAFF. The CDR3 bases are TGTGCCAGCAGTTTCTTTGCCGGGACAGGGGGACGCGCTTTCTTT.

This clonotype was observed a few times. This sequence joins TRBV12-3 or TRBV12-4 and TRBJ1-1; D is ambiguous. Trimming shortened V by 6 bases and J by 4 bases, and 12 bases separated the two germline ends. The CDR3 is 13 residues long. CDR3 sequence: CASRTSGSTEAFF. The DNA of the CDR3 is TGTGCCAGCAGAACTTCGGGGAGCACTGAAGCTTTCTTT.

This clonotype was detected ten times or more. The chain links TRBV11-2 to TRBJ2-7; 7 nucleotides match TRBD1. With 5 bases clipped from V and 3 bases from J, the junction kept 7 bases outside the gene matches. Germline V gene lookup returns CDR1 SGHAT and CDR2 FQNNGV. The CDR3 consists of 14 residues. CDR3: CASSLTTGDYEQYF. DNA of the CDR3: TGTGCCAGCAGCCTAACAACAGGGGACTACGAGCAGTACTTC.